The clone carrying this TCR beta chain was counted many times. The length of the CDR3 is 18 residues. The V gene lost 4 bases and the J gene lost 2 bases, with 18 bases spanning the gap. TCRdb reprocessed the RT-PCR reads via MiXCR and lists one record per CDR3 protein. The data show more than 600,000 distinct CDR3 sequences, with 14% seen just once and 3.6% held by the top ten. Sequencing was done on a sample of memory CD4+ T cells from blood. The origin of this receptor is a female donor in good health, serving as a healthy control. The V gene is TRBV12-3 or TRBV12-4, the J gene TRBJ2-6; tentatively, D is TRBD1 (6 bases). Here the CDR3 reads CASSSLAGATAGANVLTF. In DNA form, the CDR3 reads TGTGCCAGCAGTTCACTGGCAGGGGCAACAGCTGGGGCCAACGTCCTGACTTTC.